One and the same sample provided the 8 T cell receptor beta chains below, sequenced in a study of beta chain features in type 1 diabetes. The whole isolated RNA underwent reverse transcription, so sequencing captured expressed TCRB transcripts. Profiled with immunoSEQ multiplex PCR; TCRdb holds only in-frame clones, not every one. This table holds roughly 290,000 clones, roughly 8% found once. The sample taken for sequencing was central memory CD4+ T cells from blood. The origin of the receptors is a woman aged 18-29 years in good health.

This chain joins TRBV25-1 and TRBJ1-6; maybe TRBD1 (5 bases). Germline V lookup: CDR1 MGHDK, CDR2 SYGVNS. The CDR3 has 14 amino acids. Trimming left V 6 bases short and J 7 bases short, with 13 bases between. The DNA of the CDR3 is TGTGCCAGCAGGGAGGGACGGACGAATTCACCCCTCCACTTT. Residues: CASREGRTNSPLHF.

This clone was seen ten or more times. The CDR3 DNA sequence: TGTGCCAGCAGCTTAGGCAGGGGAGAGACCCAGTACTTC. Translating gives CASSLGRGETQYF. The chain recombines TRBV7-2 with TRBJ2-5; D is perhaps TRBD1 (6 bases). V was clipped by 1 base and J by 4 bases, with 7 bases between them. Per the germline V gene, CDR1 is SGHTA and CDR2 is FQGNSA. This CDR3 is built from 13 residues.

CDR3: CASSPPLSSYEQYV. The CDR3 nucleotides are TGTGCCAGCAGTCCCCCTCTAAGCTCCTACGAGCAGTACGTC. J is TRBJ2-7 and V is TRBV14; D gene uncertain. This CDR3 contains 14 residues. CDR1 and CDR2 (germline): SGHDN, FVKESK. V gave up 6 bases and J gave up 0 bases, with 12 bases separating them.

This sequence joins TRBV12-1 and TRBJ1-5. TRBV12-1 is marked as a pseudogene. CDR3 length: 13 amino acids. CDR3 bases: TGTGCCAGAGGACACGGGGTACAACAGCCCCAGCATTTT. Protein sequence: CARGHGVQQPQHF.

A remark on this clone: One base away lies a much larger clone, so this may be a sequencing read error. The sample contains more than one DNA sequence encoding this CDR3. The chain joins TRBV7-6 to TRBJ2-3; D uncertain. The CDR3 is 12 residues long. Germline V gene data show CDR1 as SGHVS and CDR2 as FNYEAQ. The V gene lost 3 bases and the J gene lost 5 bases, with 6 bases spanning the gap. CDR3 region: CASSLSGDTQYF. As DNA, the CDR3 is TGTGCCAGCAGCTTGTCAGGAGATACGCAGTATTTT.

This clone was seen a few times. The J gene is TRBJ1-4, the V gene TRBV6-1, with TRBD1 as a possible D gene (6 bases). The length of the CDR3 is 14 residues. Trimming left V 5 bases short and J 7 bases short, with 14 bases between. The germline gives CDR1 MNHNS, CDR2 SASEGT. In DNA form, the CDR3 reads TGTGCCAGCAGTCAACAGGGAATCGGTGAAAAACTGTTTTTT. This gives the protein CASSQQGIGEKLFF.

V gene TRBV6-6 combines with J gene TRBJ1-2; 9 bases are shared with TRBD1. The CDR3 is made up of 12 amino acids. Germline V gives CDR1 MNHNY, CDR2 SVGAGI (reference sequence). The ends lost 9 bases at V and 5 bases at J; junction bases unmatched: 4. The CDR3 here is CASTGGAYGYTF. The CDR3 DNA follows: TGTGCCAGTACAGGGGGCGCGTATGGCTACACCTTC.

This clone has only a few counts. The rearrangement links TRBV27 to TRBJ2-5, with D possibly being TRBD1 (5 bases). From germline, CDR1 is MNHEY and CDR2 SMNVEV (reference sequence). V lost 3 bases and J lost 5, with 16 bases in between. The CDR3 consists of 15 residues. CDR3 in amino acids: CASSLVGLGLETQYF. For the CDR3, the DNA is TGTGCCAGCAGTTTGGTCGGTCTGGGGCTGGAGACCCAGTACTTC.